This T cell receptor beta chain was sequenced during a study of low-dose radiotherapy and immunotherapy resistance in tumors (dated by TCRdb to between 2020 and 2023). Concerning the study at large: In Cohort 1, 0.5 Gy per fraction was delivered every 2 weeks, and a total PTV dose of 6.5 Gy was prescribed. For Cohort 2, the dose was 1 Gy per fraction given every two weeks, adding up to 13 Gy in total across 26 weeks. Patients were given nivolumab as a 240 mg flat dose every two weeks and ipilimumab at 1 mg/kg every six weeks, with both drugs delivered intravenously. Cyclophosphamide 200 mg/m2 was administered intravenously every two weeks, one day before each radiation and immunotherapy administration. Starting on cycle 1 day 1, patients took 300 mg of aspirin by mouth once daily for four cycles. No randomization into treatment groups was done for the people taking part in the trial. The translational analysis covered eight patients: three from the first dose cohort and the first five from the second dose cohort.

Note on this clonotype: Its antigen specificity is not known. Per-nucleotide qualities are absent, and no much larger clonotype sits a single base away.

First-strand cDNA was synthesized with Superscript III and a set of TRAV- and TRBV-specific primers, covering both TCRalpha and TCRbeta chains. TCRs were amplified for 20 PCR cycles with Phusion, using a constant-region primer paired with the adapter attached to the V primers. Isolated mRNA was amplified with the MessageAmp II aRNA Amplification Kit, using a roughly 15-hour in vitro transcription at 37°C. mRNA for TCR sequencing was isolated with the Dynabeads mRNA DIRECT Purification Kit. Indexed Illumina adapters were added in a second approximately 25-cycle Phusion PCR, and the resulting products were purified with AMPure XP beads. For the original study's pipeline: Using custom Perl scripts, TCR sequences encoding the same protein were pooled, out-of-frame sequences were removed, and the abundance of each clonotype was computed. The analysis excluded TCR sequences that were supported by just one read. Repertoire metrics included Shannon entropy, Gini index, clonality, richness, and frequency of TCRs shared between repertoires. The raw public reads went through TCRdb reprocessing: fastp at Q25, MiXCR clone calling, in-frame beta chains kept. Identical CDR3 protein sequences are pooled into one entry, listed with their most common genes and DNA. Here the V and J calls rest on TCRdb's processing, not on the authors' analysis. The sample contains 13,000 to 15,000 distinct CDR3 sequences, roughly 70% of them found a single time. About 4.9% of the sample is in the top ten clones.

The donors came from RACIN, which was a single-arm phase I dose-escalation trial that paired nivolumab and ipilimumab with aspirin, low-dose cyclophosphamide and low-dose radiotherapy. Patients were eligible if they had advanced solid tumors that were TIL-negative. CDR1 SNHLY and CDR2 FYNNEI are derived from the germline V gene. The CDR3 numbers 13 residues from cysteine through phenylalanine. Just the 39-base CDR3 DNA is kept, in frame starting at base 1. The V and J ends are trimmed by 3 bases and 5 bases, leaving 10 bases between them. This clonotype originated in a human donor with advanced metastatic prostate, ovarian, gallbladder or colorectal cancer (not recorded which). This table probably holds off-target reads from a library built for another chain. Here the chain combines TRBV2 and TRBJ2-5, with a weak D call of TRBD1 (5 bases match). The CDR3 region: CASSEGQGETQYF. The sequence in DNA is TGTGCCAGCAGTGAGGGCCAGGGCGAGACCCAGTACTTC. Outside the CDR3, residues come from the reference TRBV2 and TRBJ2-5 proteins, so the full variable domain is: EPEVTQTPSHQVTQMGQEVILRCVPISNHLYFYWYRQILGQKVEFLVSFYNNEISEKSEIFDDQFSVERPDGSNFTLKIRSTKLEDSAMYFCASSEGQGETQYFGPGTRLLVL.